This T cell receptor beta chain originates from a study of technical replicates of blood from several donors. The trim removed 3 bases at V and 0 bases at J, leaving 1 base unmatched. The length of the CDR3 is 15 residues. Germline V gene sequence: CDR1 SGDLS, CDR2 YYNGEE. The method was immunoSEQ multiplex PCR; TCRdb's version includes in-frame clones alone and lacks a portion of them. The sample carries fewer than 100,000 clones, approximately 94% recorded once. The chain recombines TRBV9 with TRBJ1-5; TRBD1 aligns across 9 bases. This TCR derives from a human donor in good health. Sequenced material: T cells isolated from PBMCs. The CDR3: CASSGTGDSNQPQHF. In nucleotides, the CDR3 is TGTGCCAGCAGCGGGACAGGGGATAGCAATCAGCCCCAGCATTTT.